This T cell receptor beta chain appears in the sequencing data of a study of beta chain features in type 1 diabetes. Study as a whole: Patients and healthy donors were similar in age, gender and cell yields.

This clone was seen a few times. The antigen remains unidentified. Every bit of the isolated RNA underwent reverse transcription, so sequencing read expressed TCRB transcripts. Measured with immunoSEQ multiplex PCR; TCRdb has only the in-frame clones, and not every one. The sample holds roughly 150,000 clones, 6.5% to 8.5% seen once. Trimming removed 2 bases at V and 5 bases at J, with 10 bases between. The length of the CDR3 is 14 residues. From germline, CDR1 is MNHNY and CDR2 SVGAGI (reference sequence). Study-level results: Among all four CD4+ subsets, Type 1 diabetes patients had TCRB CDR3s that were moderately but significantly shorter. Researchers cautioned that cDNA sequencing could over-represent cells with high TCR expression.

The sequence came from a man in his late teens or twenties with type 1 diabetes. The sequenced sample consisted of central memory CD4+ T cells from blood. The V call is TRBV6-6, the J call TRBJ1-5; maybe TRBD1 (5 bases). Here the CDR3 DNA reads TGTGCCAGCAGTTACAGGGGCCGGGATCAGCCCCAGCATTTT. Its protein product is CASSYRGRDQPQHF.